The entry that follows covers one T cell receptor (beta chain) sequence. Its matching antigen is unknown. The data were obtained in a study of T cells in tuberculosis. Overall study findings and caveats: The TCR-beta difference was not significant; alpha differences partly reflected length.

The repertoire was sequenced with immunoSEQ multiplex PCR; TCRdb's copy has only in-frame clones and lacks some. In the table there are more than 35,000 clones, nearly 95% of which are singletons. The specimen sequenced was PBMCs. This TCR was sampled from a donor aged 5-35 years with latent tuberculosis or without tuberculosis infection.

The DNA for the CDR3 is TGTGCCAGCAGCTTCGGTGAGACCCAGTACTTC. This translates into CASSFGETQYF. This chain uses TRBV5-6 with TRBJ2-5, with D unresolved. The CDR3 has 11 residues. V was cut by 2 bases and J by 5 bases, with 4 bases left in between. Germline CDR1 and CDR2: SGHDT and YYEEEE.